Below, 27 T cell receptor beta chains from the same sample are listed, as sequenced in a study of monozygotic twins with inflammatory bowel disease. TCRdb re-called the 5' RACE reads; one entry per CDR3 protein, DNA not given. Its listing shows approximately 160,000 distinct CDR3 sequences. Material: blood. The receptor source for this set is a human donor with ulcerative colitis or Crohn's disease, or a healthy co-twin of an affected twin (not recorded which).

This rearrangement joins TRBV12-3 or TRBV12-4 to TRBJ1-2; TCRdb reports TRBD1, a call that lacks DNA to check it against. This CDR3 has 14 residues. Here the CDR3 reads CASSLGQTPYGYTF.

This sequence joins TRBV5-5 and TRBJ1-2; TCRdb's D call, TRBD1, is unchecked because there is no DNA. Germline-derived CDR1 and CDR2 are SGHKS and YYEKEE (reference sequence). The CDR3 length is 13 residues. This CDR3 is CASRGTGSYGYTF.

The chain links TRBV3-1 to TRBJ2-7. The CDR3 contains 12 residues. Germline V gene lookup returns CDR1 LGHDT and CDR2 YNNKEL (reference sequence). The chain's CDR3 is CASSQRDYEQYF.

The chain carries TRBV20-1 and TRBJ2-2; there is no DNA to check the TCRdb D call of TRBD1. Germline loops: CDR1 DFQATT, CDR2 SNEGSKA (reference sequence). CDR3 length: 14 residues. CDR3 region: CSAPDRGSTGELFF.

V usage is TRBV7-2 and J usage is TRBJ2-5; the D call of TRBD2 rests on TCRdb alone, since no DNA is present to check it. Germline V gives CDR1 SGHTA, CDR2 FQGNSA. CDR3 length: 15 amino acids. CDR3 sequence: CASRVAGTSQETQYF.

V gene TRBV7-2 combines with J gene TRBJ2-1. The germline V gene has CDR1 SGHTA and CDR2 FQGNSA. The CDR3 sequence is 15 residues long. CDR3 sequence: CASSFVPSSYNEQFF.

The chain carries TRBV7-9 and TRBJ2-3; there is no DNA to check the TCRdb D call of TRBD1. There are 17 residues in the CDR3. Germline CDR1 is SEHNR and CDR2 is FQNEAQ (reference sequence). The CDR3 is CASSSPQGLPSTDTQYF.

The V call is TRBV30, the J call TRBJ2-3; TCRdb's D call, TRBD2, is unchecked because there is no DNA. Per germline, CDR1 GTSNPN and CDR2 SVGIG (reference sequence). This CDR3 region has 11 residues. The CDR3 here is CAILVGDTQYF.

The V gene is TRBV20-1, the J gene TRBJ1-1; TCRdb picks TRBD1, but there is no DNA to check that call. There are 13 residues in the CDR3. The germline CDR1 and CDR2 sequences are DFQATT and SNEGSKA (reference sequence). The CDR3: CSANRGKNTEAFF.

This chain links TRBV27 with TRBJ2-7; TCRdb reports TRBD1, a call that lacks DNA to check it against. The CDR3 covers 15 residues. Germline assignment: CDR1 MNHEY and CDR2 SMNVEV (reference sequence). The CDR3 spells CASSLGGPSSYEQYF.

V gene TRBV27 combines with J gene TRBJ2-3; absent DNA, TCRdb's TRBD2 call cannot be checked. The germline V gene encodes CDR1 MNHEY and CDR2 SMNVEV (reference sequence). CDR3 length: 15 amino acids. The CDR3 protein is CASSLGLADTDTQYF.

The V call is TRBV24-1, the J call TRBJ2-5; TCRdb picks TRBD1, but there is no DNA to check that call. CDR1 is KGHDR, CDR2 SFDVKD, per germline. The CDR3 runs 17 residues. The CDR3: CATSDLNGQSNQETQYF.

The rearrangement uses TRBV27 and TRBJ2-7; TCRdb's D gene call, TRBD2, goes unchecked for lack of DNA. This CDR3 contains 14 residues. Per the germline V gene, CDR1 is MNHEY and CDR2 is SMNVEV (reference sequence). The CDR3 protein is CASSPAGGPREQYF.

The chain links TRBV3-1 to TRBJ1-6. In germline, CDR1 is LGHDT, CDR2 YNNKEL (reference sequence). The CDR3 has 17 amino acids. The CDR3 sequence: CASSQEAGSRAASPLHF.

The V call is TRBV19, the J call TRBJ1-6; TCRdb calls TRBD1, which cannot be checked without DNA. Germline V gives CDR1 LNHDA, CDR2 SQIVND (reference sequence). The CDR3 has 15 residues. This CDR3 reads CASSIDPGAASPLHF.

The chain uses TRBV4-3 and TRBJ1-4; TCRdb's assignment of TRBD1 cannot be checked, as there is no DNA. Per germline, CDR1 LGHNA and CDR2 YSLEER. The CDR3 length is 19 residues. The chain's CDR3 is CASSQDLTGVGATNEKLFF.

The rearrangement uses TRBV5-5 and TRBJ2-2; TCRdb gives TRBD2 as the D gene, but with no DNA this cannot be confirmed. The CDR3 totals 15 residues. Germline V gives CDR1 SGHKS, CDR2 YYEKEE (reference sequence). The CDR3 loop is CASTWREAGTGELFF.

The J gene is TRBJ2-3, the V gene TRBV5-1; checking the TCRdb D call of TRBD2 is not possible without DNA. The germline V gene has CDR1 SGHRS and CDR2 YFSETQ. CDR3 size: 15 residues. CDR3 residues: CASTFGGRAADTQYF.

The rearrangement uses TRBV4-3 and TRBJ1-5. CDR1 and CDR2 from the germline V gene are LGHNA and YSLEER. The CDR3 is 15 residues long. CDR3 residues: CASSQDPRQNQPQHF.

The chain uses TRBV5-6 and TRBJ1-2; TCRdb lists TRBD1, though no DNA is available to test this call. This CDR3 has 15 residues. Germline lookup yields CDR1 SGHDT and CDR2 YYEEEE. CDR3 sequence: CASSLPPGRSSGYTF.

The chain employs TRBV11-2 and TRBJ2-1; the TCRdb call, TRBD2, lacks DNA for checking. In germline, CDR1 is SGHAT, CDR2 FQNNGV. The CDR3 is 15 amino acids. CDR3 region: CASSLGRERTNEQFF.

This sequence joins TRBV9 and TRBJ2-7; TCRdb's D call, TRBD1, is unchecked because there is no DNA. Germline CDR1 reads SGDLS; CDR2 reads YYNGEE. This CDR3 is built from 15 residues. The CDR3 here is CASSLRDDTAYEQYF.

The CDR3 loop reads CSVGTSVSYEQYF. This sequence joins TRBV29-1 and TRBJ2-7; TCRdb designates TRBD2, a call that cannot be tested without DNA. This CDR3 comprises 13 residues. Germline assignment: CDR1 SQVTM and CDR2 ANQGSEA.

The chain joins TRBV28 to TRBJ1-1. The CDR3 loop spans 12 amino acids. Per germline, CDR1 MDHEN and CDR2 SYDVKM. CDR3: CASMAGFTEAFF.

The chain couples TRBV20-1 to TRBJ1-2. The CDR3 length is 12 residues. CDR1 and CDR2 from the germline V gene are DFQATT and SNEGSKA (reference sequence). CDR3 in amino acids: CSAEDSNYGYTF.

V gene TRBV12-3 or TRBV12-4 combines with J gene TRBJ2-1. This CDR3 is built from 15 residues. The CDR3 loop is CVSSLAGGPYNEQFF.

The chain recombines TRBV30 with TRBJ2-1; TCRdb selects TRBD1, and the lack of DNA leaves this call unchecked. CDR3 size: 20 residues. Germline CDR1 is GTSNPN and CDR2 is SVGIG (reference sequence). CDR3 amino acids: CAWSGVAKGRPMSSYNEQFF.